Shown below are 24 T cell receptor beta chains from a single sample sequenced in a study of PD-1 blockade in classical Hodgkin lymphoma. Sequencing was performed with immunoSEQ multiplex PCR; in TCRdb, only in-frame clones are kept and a portion is missing. The sample shows under 100,000 clones, 85% to 95% of them seen only once. There was relapse after autologous stem cell transplantation in every patient, and there was variation in brentuximab vedotin exposure. The material was peripheral blood mononuclear cells (PBMCs), obtained before the second cycle of nivolumab. These receptors were collected from a human donor with classical Hodgkin lymphoma.

A word on this clone: The junction departs from the called germline gene at one end, perhaps through a read error. This chain joins TRBV5-1 and TRBJ1-1, with 9 bases that match TRBD1. Germline V gene sequence: CDR1 SGHRS, CDR2 YFSETQ. The CDR3 runs 18 residues. This CDR3 is CASSLWLGQGTRNAEAFF. CDR3 coding DNA: TGCGCCAGCAGCTTGTGGTTGGGACAGGGAACCCGGAACGCTGAAGCTTTCTTT.

This chain connects TRBV28 to TRBJ2-1; 7 bases fit TRBD2. Germline CDR1 is MDHEN and CDR2 is SYDVKM. Trimming took 8 bases from V and 8 from J; bases not matched to a gene: 6. The CDR3 sequence is 12 residues long. For the CDR3, the DNA is TGTGCCAGCGTAGCGGGCAGAGATGAGCAGTTCTTC. This gives the protein CASVAGRDEQFF.

This chain connects TRBV29-1 to TRBJ2-7, with D unclear. The CDR3 spans 12 residues. The V gene's germline CDR1 is SQVTM and CDR2 ANQGSEA. The germline V and J ends were trimmed by 4 bases and 3 bases, with 10 bases remaining between them. Written as DNA, the CDR3 is TGCAGCGTTGTTCCCGTGGGCTACGAGCAGTACTTC. Its protein product is CSVVPVGYEQYF.

The chain is built from TRBV28 and TRBJ1-2; D remains ambiguous. The germline gives CDR1 MDHEN, CDR2 SYDVKM. Trimming left V 3 bases short and J 5 bases short, with 7 bases between. The length of the CDR3 is 12 residues. CDR3 nucleotides: TGTGCCAGCAGTTTTAGTGGGTATGGCTACACCTTC. This encodes CASSFSGYGYTF.

The rearrangement joins TRBV28 to TRBJ1-2, with D uncertain. The CDR3 covers 16 residues. Trimming took 8 bases from V and 4 from J, leaving 23 bases between them. CDR1 and CDR2 from the germline V gene are MDHEN and SYDVKM. CDR3 protein: CASLPPGGQRIYGYTF. CDR3 bases: TGTGCCAGCCTTCCCCCCGGCGGGCAGAGGATCTATGGCTACACCTTC.

The chain employs TRBV9 and TRBJ2-7; D unresolved. Germline lookup yields CDR1 SGDLS and CDR2 YYNGEE. V lost 0 bases and J lost 0, with 7 bases in between. The CDR3 is 14 residues long. This CDR3 is CASSVAVASYEQYF. The CDR3 region has the DNA TGTGCCAGCAGCGTAGCGGTAGCCTCCTACGAGCAGTACTTC.

The gene calls are TRBV5-4 and TRBJ2-7; a possible D gene is TRBD2 (5 bases). CDR1 and CDR2 (germline): SGHNT, YYREEE (reference sequence). The CDR3 is made up of 15 amino acids. V lost 2 bases, J lost 0 bases, and 12 bases lay in between. This chain's CDR3 is CASSFPGSSSYEQYF. DNA of the CDR3: TGTGCCAGCAGCTTCCCGGGGTCAAGCTCCTACGAGCAGTACTTC.

The rearrangement joins TRBV7-9 to TRBJ1-1; the match to TRBD1 covers 9 bases. The V gene end was trimmed by 3 bases and the J gene end by 4 bases; junction bases not matched to a gene: 9. CDR1 and CDR2 from the germline V gene are SEHNR and FQNEAQ (reference sequence). The CDR3 has 16 residues. In DNA, the CDR3 is TGTGCCAGCAGCTTCCCACAGGGGGCTAGGGGCACTGAAGCTTTCTTT. Translating it yields CASSFPQGARGTEAFF.

The V gene is TRBV6-5, the J gene TRBJ1-6; 7 bases are shared with TRBD1. The CDR3 contains 14 residues. Looked up from germline, CDR1 is MNHEY and CDR2 is SVGAGI. Trimming cost V 3 bases and J 5 bases; bases outside gene matches: 1. The chain's CDR3 is CASSYGQDNSPLHF. The CDR3 bases are TGTGCCAGCAGTTATGGACAGGATAATTCACCCCTCCACTTT.

V usage is TRBV7-6 and J usage is TRBJ2-1, with 9 positions matching TRBD1. The CDR3 consists of 16 residues. Trimming at V came to 6 bases and at J to 2 bases, leaving 8 bases not matched to a gene. Germline loops: CDR1 SGHVS, CDR2 FNYEAQ. Here the CDR3 DNA reads TGTGCCAGCAGGAGGTCGGGACAGGGTGCCTACAATGAGCAGTTCTTC. Amino acid sequence: CASRRSGQGAYNEQFF.

The rearrangement links TRBV2 to TRBJ1-2; maybe TRBD1 (6 bases). Germline V CDR1 and CDR2: SNHLY, FYNNEI. The V gene lost 8 bases and the J gene lost 5 bases, with 12 bases spanning the gap. This CDR3 is built from 12 residues. The CDR3 nucleotides read TGTGCCAGCTTACAGGGTGGTTATGGCTACACCTTC. Translating it yields CASLQGGYGYTF. Looking up the rest from reference TRBV2 and TRBJ1-2 gives the full variable domain: EPEVTQTPSHQVTQMGQEVILRCVPISNHLYFYWYRQILGQKVEFLVSFYNNEISEKSEIFDDQFSVERPDGSNFTLKIRSTKLEDSAMYFCASLQGGYGYTFGSGTRLTVV.

The V and J genes are TRBV6-5 and TRBJ2-7; 8 nucleotides agree with TRBD2. CDR1 is MNHEY and CDR2 is SVGAGI in the germline V gene. The V and J ends lost 5 bases and 3 bases, in that order; junction bases with no gene match: 6. This CDR3 is built from 14 residues. The chain's CDR3 is CASSRGLGHYEQYF. CDR3 nucleotide sequence: TGTGCCAGCAGTCGGGGACTAGGACACTACGAGCAGTACTTC.

This clone was counted once. The chain recombines TRBV9 with TRBJ2-3; D remains ambiguous. Germline lookup yields CDR1 SGDLS and CDR2 YYNGEE. The CDR3 runs to 14 residues. Trimming cost V 0 bases and J 0 bases, with 5 bases left between them. CDR3 loop: CASSVVPSTDTQYF. CDR3 nucleotide sequence: TGTGCCAGCAGCGTAGTCCCTAGCACAGATACGCAGTATTTT.

This chain uses TRBV7-3 with TRBJ2-1; the D gene is possibly TRBD2 (5 bases). The CDR3 covers 14 residues. Trimming took off 1 base at V and 3 bases at J, with 7 bases between the two ends. Germline V gene lookup returns CDR1 SGHTA and CDR2 FQGTGA. The CDR3 DNA reads as TGTGCCAGCAGCTTAATCGGGAACTACAATGAGCAGTTCTTC. Translated: CASSLIGNYNEQFF.

The J gene is TRBJ2-3, the V gene TRBV7-2; 10 bases map to TRBD2. V was pared by 5 bases and J by 5 bases, with 4 bases of the junction left unmatched. This CDR3 has 14 residues. Germline assignment: CDR1 SGHTA and CDR2 FQGNSA. The CDR3 DNA follows: TGTGCCAGCAGCACGGGACTAGCGCGAGATACGCAGTATTTT. Its translation: CASSTGLARDTQYF.

J is TRBJ2-2 and V is TRBV7-8; 8 bases match TRBD1. The CDR3 length is 15 residues. Germline CDR1 and CDR2: SGHVS and FQNEAQ. Trimming at V came to 4 bases and at J to 1 base, leaving 2 bases not matched to a gene. The CDR3 sequence is CASSSRGLNTGELFF. CDR3 nucleotide sequence: TGTGCCAGCAGCTCCAGGGGGCTGAACACCGGGGAGCTGTTTTTT.

This clone appeared once. This sequence joins TRBV12-1 and TRBJ2-7. TRBV12-1 corresponds to a pseudogene. The CDR3 spans 16 residues. CDR3 in amino acids: CASSPPKCPPKYEQYF. The CDR3 bases are TGTGCCAGCAGCCCCCCCAAGTGCCCGCCCAAATACGAGCAGTACTTC.

The chain couples TRBV21-1 to TRBJ2-7; whether TRBD1, the table's D call, matches the DNA was not checked. TRBV21-1 is marked as a pseudogene. The CDR3 is made up of 15 amino acids. The CDR3 loop reads CASSKEGQDIYEQYF. CDR3 in DNA: TGTGCCAGCAGCAAAGAGGGACAGGATATCTACGAGCAGTACTTC.

The chain is built from TRBV5-1 and TRBJ2-2, with 9 bases lining up with TRBD1. Unmatched junction bases numbered 10, after V lost 2 bases and J lost 2 bases. The CDR3 consists of 18 residues. Germline lookup yields CDR1 SGHRS and CDR2 YFSETQ. The CDR3 nucleotides are TGCGCCAGCAGCTTCCCCCGAGGGGGACAGGGAAACACCGGGGAGCTGTTTTTT. It translates to CASSFPRGGQGNTGELFF. The variable domain in full, completed from reference TRBV5-1 and TRBJ2-2, reads KAGVTQTPRYLIKTRGQQVTLSCSPISGHRSVSWYQQTPGQGLQFLFEYFSETQRNKGNFPGRFSGRQFSNSRSEMNVSTLELGDSALYLCASSFPRGGQGNTGELFFGEGSRLTVL.

The chain has TRBV27 and TRBJ2-1; possibly TRBD2 for D (5 bases). Germline V gene lookup returns CDR1 MNHEY and CDR2 SMNVEV (reference sequence). CDR3 length equals 15 residues. V dropped 6 bases and J dropped 0 bases, with 12 bases sitting between them. CDR3 DNA sequence: TGTGCCAGCAGCCAAGCGGTTAACTCCTACAATGAGCAGTTCTTC. Amino acid sequence: CASSQAVNSYNEQFF.

V and J are TRBV27 and TRBJ2-7; 11 nucleotides align to TRBD2. The junction had 4 bases not matched to a gene; V was cut back by 5 bases and J by 4 bases. Germline V CDR1 and CDR2: MNHEY, SMNVEV (reference sequence). CDR3 length: 14 residues. Here the CDR3 DNA reads TGTGCCAGCAGTGTGGGACTAGCGGCTTACGAGCAGTACTTC. It codes for CASSVGLAAYEQYF.

The chain links TRBV28 to TRBJ2-3; 7 nucleotides align to TRBD2. CDR3 length equals 16 residues. Trimming took 5 bases from V and 2 from J; bases not matched to a gene: 10. Germline CDR1 is MDHEN and CDR2 is SYDVKM. CDR3 amino acids: CASSPRDYTDTDTQYF. CDR3 coding DNA: TGTGCCAGCAGTCCCCGGGACTACACGGACACAGATACGCAGTATTTT.

The CDR3 DNA sequence: TGTGCCAGCAGCTTACTCTGGACTAGCGGGAAAGAGGGTGAGCAGTTCTTC. Residues: CASSLLWTSGKEGEQFF. V and J are TRBV7-6 and TRBJ2-1; TRBD2 matches at 12 bases. Per the germline V gene, CDR1 is SGHVS and CDR2 is FNYEAQ. Trimming took 2 bases from V and 9 from J; bases not matched to a gene: 11. CDR3 length: 17 amino acids.

V is TRBV30 and J is TRBJ2-5, with 11 bases lining up with TRBD1. The V gene's germline CDR1 is GTSNPN and CDR2 SVGIG (reference sequence). V was pared by 0 bases and J by 5 bases, with 8 bases of the junction left unmatched. The CDR3 totals 16 residues. The CDR3 nucleotides read TGTGCCTGGAGTGTACTGCGGACAGGGGGCTTCGAGACCCAGTACTTC. Translating gives CAWSVLRTGGFETQYF.